This T cell receptor beta chain was captured by sequencing in a study of T cell repertoires in cytomegalovirus infection. Study-wide context: CMV infection plus the matching HLA type was flagged by public TCR beta signatures. Findings and caveats of the study: Ex vivo, HLA-C-restricted CMV-specific TCR beta clonotypes prevailed over the rest of the response. Adding up the frequency of public TCR beta families identified people who carried CMV plus the relevant HLA.

TCRdb passed the reads through MiXCR, listing each CDR3 protein once. The data hold about 400,000 distinct CDR3 sequences, with 15% to 20% observed a single time. This CDR3 has 15 residues. Trimming pared 5 bases from V and 2 bases from J, leaving 15 bases between. CDR1 SGHTA and CDR2 FQGNSA come from the germline V gene. In this sample, this clonotype turned up many times. What it binds is unknown. This receptor was obtained from a human donor in good health (CMV status not recorded). Some clones in this sample may be carry-over from other donors' samples. The chain has TRBV7-2 and TRBJ1-2; TRBD1 might be the D (5 bases). The sample taken for sequencing was PBMCs. The CDR3 protein is CASSLAGTENYGYTF. In DNA form, the CDR3 reads TGTGCCAGCAGCCTCGCGGGGACGGAAAACTATGGCTACACCTTC.